This T cell receptor beta chain was identified in a study of beta chain features in type 1 diabetes. Study-level information: Across every sample, 85 million to 120 million sorted cells were examined in total. Findings and caveats of the study: Type 1 diabetes patients had VDJ junctions that carried fewer insertions and more deletions. Researchers cautioned that cDNA sequencing could over-represent cells with high TCR expression.

Reverse transcribing all isolated RNA meant expressed TCRB transcripts were sequenced. The table came from immunoSEQ multiplex PCR; TCRdb's copy has only in-frame clones and leaves some out. The table includes hundreds of thousands of clones, 10% to 15% detected once. Each of the sorted populations had a purity greater than 95%. The ends lost 4 bases at V and 2 bases at J; junction bases unmatched: 1. This CDR3 has 15 amino acids. From germline, CDR1 is ENHRY and CDR2 SYGVKD. This clone was counted only a few times. Its antigen is unknown. This chain uses TRBV10-3 with TRBJ2-6; 8 bases line up with TRBD1. The sequenced sample consisted of naive CD4+ T cells from blood. The TCR comes from a man between 18 and 35 years old in good health. This CDR3 reads CAISATGAGANVLTF. The CDR3 DNA sequence: TGTGCCATCAGTGCGACAGGGGCTGGGGCCAACGTCCTGACTTTC.